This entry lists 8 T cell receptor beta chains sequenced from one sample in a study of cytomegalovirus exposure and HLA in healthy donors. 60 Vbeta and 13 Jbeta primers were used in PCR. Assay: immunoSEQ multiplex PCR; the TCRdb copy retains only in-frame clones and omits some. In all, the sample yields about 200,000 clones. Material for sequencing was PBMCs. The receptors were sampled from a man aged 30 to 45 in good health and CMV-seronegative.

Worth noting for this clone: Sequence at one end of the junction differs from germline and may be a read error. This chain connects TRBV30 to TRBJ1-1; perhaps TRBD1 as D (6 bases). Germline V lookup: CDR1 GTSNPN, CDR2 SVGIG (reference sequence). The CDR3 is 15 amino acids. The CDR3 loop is CAWSVRGGSNIEAFF. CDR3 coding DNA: TGTGCCTGGAGTGTAAGAGGGGGTTCGAACATTGAAGCTTTCTTT.

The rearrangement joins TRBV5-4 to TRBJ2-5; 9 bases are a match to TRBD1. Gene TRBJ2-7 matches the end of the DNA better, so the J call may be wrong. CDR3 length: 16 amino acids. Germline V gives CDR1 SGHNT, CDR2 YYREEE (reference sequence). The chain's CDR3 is CASSLGEGTGMYEQYF. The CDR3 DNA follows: TGTGCCAGCAGCCTCGGGGAGGGGACAGGGATGTACGAGCAGTACTTC.

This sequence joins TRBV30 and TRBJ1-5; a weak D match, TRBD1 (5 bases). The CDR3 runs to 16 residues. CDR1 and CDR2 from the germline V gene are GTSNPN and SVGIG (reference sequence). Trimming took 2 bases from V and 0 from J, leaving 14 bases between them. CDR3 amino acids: CAWSWGRGDSNQPQHF. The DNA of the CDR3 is TGTGCCTGGAGTTGGGGTAGGGGTGATAGCAATCAGCCCCAGCATTTT.

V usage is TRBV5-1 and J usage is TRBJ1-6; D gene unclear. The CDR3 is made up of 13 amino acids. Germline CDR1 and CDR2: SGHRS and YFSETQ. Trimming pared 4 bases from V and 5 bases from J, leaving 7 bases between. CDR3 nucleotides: TGCGCCAGCAGCGACACCAATAATTCACCCCTCCACTTT. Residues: CASSDTNNSPLHF. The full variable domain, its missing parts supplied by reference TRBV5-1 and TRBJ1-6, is KAGVTQTPRYLIKTRGQQVTLSCSPISGHRSVSWYQQTPGQGLQFLFEYFSETQRNKGNFPGRFSGRQFSNSRSEMNVSTLELGDSALYLCASSDTNNSPLHFGNGTRLTVT.

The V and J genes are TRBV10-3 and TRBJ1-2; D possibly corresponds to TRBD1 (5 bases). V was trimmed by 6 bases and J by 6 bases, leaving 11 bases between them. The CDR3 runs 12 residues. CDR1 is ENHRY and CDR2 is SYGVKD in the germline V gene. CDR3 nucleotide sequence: TGTGCCATCAGCCTTTCGGGGGATGGCTACACCTTC. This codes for CAISLSGDGYTF.

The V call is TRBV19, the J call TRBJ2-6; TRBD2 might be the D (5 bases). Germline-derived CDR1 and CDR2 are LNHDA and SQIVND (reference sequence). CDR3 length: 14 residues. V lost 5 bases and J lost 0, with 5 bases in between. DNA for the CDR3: TGTGCCAGTAGTGAGGGCTCTGGGGCCAACGTCCTGACTTTC. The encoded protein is CASSEGSGANVLTF.

The CDR3 loop is CASSPLERFYEQYF. CDR3 in DNA: TGCGCCAGCAGCCCGTTGGAGCGCTTCTACGAGCAGTACTTC. The rearrangement links TRBV5-1 to TRBJ2-7, with D unclear. Trimming cost V 4 bases and J 3 bases, with 14 bases left between them. This CDR3 is built from 14 residues. Germline CDR1 SGHRS, CDR2 YFSETQ.

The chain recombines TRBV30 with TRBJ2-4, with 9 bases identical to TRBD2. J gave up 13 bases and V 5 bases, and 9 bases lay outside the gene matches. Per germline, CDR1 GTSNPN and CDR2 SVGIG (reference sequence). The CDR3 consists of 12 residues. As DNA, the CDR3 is TGTGCCTGGGAGAGCGGGACTAGCCCACAGTACTTC. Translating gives CAWESGTSPQYF.